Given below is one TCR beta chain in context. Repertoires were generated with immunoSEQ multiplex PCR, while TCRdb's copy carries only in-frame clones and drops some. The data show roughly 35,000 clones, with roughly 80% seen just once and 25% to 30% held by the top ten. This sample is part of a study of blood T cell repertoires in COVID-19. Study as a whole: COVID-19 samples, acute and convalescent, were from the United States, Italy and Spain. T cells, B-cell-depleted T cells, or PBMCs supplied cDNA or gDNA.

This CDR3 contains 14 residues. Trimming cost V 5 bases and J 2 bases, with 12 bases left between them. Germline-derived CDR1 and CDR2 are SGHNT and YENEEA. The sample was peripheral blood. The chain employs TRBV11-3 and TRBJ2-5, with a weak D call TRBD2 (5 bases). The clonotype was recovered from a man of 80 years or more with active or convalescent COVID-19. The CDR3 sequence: CASSRRTVQETQYF. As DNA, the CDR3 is TGTGCCAGCAGCCGAAGGACTGTACAAGAGACCCAGTACTTC.